This T cell receptor beta chain originates from a study of shared clonotypes between healthy human individuals. Overall study results and limits: Clonotype sharing levels among donors were expected to vary with sequencing depth. Shared clonotypes across all four donors exceeded non-shared ones in generation probability.

TCRdb's copy holds only in-frame clones and misses some; the assay was immunoSEQ multiplex PCR. This table holds about 2,500,000 clones, around nine tenths found once. With 5 bases clipped from V and 3 bases from J, the junction kept 8 bases outside the gene matches. The CDR3 extends over 15 amino acids. Germline CDR1 is SGHVS and CDR2 is FNYEAQ. A note on this clone: Antigen specificity is unknown.

V is TRBV7-6 and J is TRBJ2-3; the match to TRBD1 covers 7 bases. This clonotype was sampled from a man between 18 and 29 years old in good health. Sequencing was done on a sample of naive CD4+ T cells sorted from blood. Subset meaning: CD45RA+ positively selected. CDR3 sequence (DNA): TGTGCCAGCAGCAATAGGGGGCCCTCTACAGATACGCAGTATTTT. It encodes CASSNRGPSTDTQYF.